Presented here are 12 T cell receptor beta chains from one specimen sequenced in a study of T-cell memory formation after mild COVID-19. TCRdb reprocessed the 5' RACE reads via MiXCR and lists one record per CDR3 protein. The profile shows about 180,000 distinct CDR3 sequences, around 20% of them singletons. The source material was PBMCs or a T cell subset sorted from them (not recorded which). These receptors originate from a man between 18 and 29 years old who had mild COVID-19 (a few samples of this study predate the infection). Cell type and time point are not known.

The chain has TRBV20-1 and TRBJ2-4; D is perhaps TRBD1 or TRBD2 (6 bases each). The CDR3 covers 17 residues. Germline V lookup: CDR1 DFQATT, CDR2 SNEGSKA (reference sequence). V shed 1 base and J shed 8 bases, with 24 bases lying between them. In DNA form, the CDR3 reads TGCAGTGCTAGAGGGAGGGGACACCTCCTTCCCCCGGACATTCAGTACTTC. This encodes CSARGRGHLLPPDIQYF.

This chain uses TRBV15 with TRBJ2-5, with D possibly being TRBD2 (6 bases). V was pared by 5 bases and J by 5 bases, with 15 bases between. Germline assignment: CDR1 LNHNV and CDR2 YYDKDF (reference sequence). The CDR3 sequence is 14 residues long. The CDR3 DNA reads TGTGCCACCAGCCGGGACTTACTCCGGGAGACCCAGTACTTC. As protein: CATSRDLLRETQYF.

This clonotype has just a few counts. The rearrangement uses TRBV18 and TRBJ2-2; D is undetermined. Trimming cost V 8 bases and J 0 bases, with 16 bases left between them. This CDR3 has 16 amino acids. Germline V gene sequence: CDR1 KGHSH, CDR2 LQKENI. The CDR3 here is CASTTQGFANTGELFF. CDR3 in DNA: TGTGCCAGCACGACGCAAGGTTTCGCGAACACCGGGGAGCTGTTTTTT.

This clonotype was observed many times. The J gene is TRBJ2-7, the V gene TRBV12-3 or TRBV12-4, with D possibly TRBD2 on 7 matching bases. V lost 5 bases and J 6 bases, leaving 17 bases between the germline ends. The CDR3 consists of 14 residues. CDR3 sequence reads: CASSPDGGRLEQYV. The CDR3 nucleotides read TGTGCCAGCAGTCCGGACGGGGGGCGCCTCGAGCAGTACGTC.

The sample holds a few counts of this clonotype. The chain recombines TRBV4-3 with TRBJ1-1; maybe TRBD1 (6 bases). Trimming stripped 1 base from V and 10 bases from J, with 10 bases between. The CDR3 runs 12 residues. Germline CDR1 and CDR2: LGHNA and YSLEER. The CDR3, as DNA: TGCGCCAGCAGCCAAGCACAGGGCCCAGCTTTCTTT. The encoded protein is CASSQAQGPAFF.

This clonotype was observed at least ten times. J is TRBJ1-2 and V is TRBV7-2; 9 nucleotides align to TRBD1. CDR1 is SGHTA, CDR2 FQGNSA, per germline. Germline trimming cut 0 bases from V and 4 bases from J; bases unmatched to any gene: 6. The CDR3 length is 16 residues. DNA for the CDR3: TGTGCCAGCAGCTTAGCGGCGGGACAGGGCTCCTATGGCTACACCTTC. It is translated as CASSLAAGQGSYGYTF.

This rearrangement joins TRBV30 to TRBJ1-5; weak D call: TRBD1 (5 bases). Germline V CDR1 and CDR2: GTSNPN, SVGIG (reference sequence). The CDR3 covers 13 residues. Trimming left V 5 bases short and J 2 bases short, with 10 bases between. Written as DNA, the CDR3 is TGTGCCTGGGCCTTAGGGGGCAATCAGCCCCAGCATTTT. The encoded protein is CAWALGGNQPQHF.

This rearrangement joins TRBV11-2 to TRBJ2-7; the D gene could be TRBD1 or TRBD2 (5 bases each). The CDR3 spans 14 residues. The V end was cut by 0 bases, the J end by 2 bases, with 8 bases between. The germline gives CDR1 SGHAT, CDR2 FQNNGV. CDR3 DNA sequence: TGTGCCAGCAGCTTAGAAAGGGACCCCTACGAGCAGTACGTC. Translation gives CASSLERDPYEQYV.

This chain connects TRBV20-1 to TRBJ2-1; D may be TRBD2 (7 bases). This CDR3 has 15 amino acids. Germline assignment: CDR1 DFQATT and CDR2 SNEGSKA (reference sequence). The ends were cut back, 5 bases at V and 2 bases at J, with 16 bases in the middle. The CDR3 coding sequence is TGCAGTGCTGTTACCGCGGGGGCCCCCTACAATGAGCAGTTCTTC. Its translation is CSAVTAGAPYNEQFF.

The CDR3 protein is CASSQTHRGGEAFF. The DNA of the CDR3 is TGTGCCAGCAGCCAAACCCACCGGGGCGGGGAAGCTTTCTTT. The chain has TRBV11-2 and TRBJ1-1; TRBD1 is a possible D gene (5 bases). Between the trimmed V and J ends, which lost 5 bases and 8 bases, there was a span of 18 bases. This CDR3 spans 14 amino acids. Germline CDR1 and CDR2: SGHAT and FQNNGV.

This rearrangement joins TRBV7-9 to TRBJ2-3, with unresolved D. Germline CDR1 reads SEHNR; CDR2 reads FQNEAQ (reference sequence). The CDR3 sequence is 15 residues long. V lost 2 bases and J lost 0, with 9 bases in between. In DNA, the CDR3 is TGTGCCAGCAGCTTAAGGCGACCTAGCACAGATACGCAGTATTTT. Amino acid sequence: CASSLRRPSTDTQYF.

CDR3 sequence (DNA): TGTGCCAGCAGGACATGGCAGGGAGGCTACGAGCAGTACGTC. Protein product: CASRTWQGGYEQYV. This sequence joins TRBV28 and TRBJ2-7, with D possibly TRBD2 on 6 matching bases. This CDR3 spans 14 amino acids. Germline loops: CDR1 MDHEN, CDR2 SYDVKM. V lost 6 bases, J lost 3 bases, and 15 bases lay in between.